This passage covers 13 T cell receptor beta chains from one sample sequenced in a study of metastatic and nonmetastatic thyroid tumors. Patients had received no treatment of any kind before thyroid surgery. TCRdb re-called the PCR reads through MiXCR. The sample includes over 15,000 clones, more than 25% of them seen just once. The sequenced sample consisted of tumor tissue. The receptors come from a female donor with papillary thyroid cancer or a benign thyroid nodule (not recorded which). Some clones in this sample may be carry-over from other donors' samples.

This chain joins TRBV19 and TRBJ2-3; the D call may be TRBD1 or TRBD2 (6 bases each). The CDR3 runs 16 residues. Germline V gene data show CDR1 as LNHDA and CDR2 as SQIVND (reference sequence). The V end lost 3 bases, the J end lost 2 bases, and 15 bases lay between the germline ends. The CDR3, as DNA: TGTGCCAGTAGTATCCCCCGAGGGGGGATCACAGATACGCAGTATTTT. This sequence encodes CASSIPRGGITDTQYF. Full variable domain (outside the CDR3, taken from reference TRBV19 and TRBJ2-3): DGGITQSPKYLFRKEGQNVTLSCEQNLNHDAMYWYRQDPGQGLRLIYYSQIVNDFQKGDIAEGYSVSREKKESFPLTVTSAQKNPTAFYLCASSIPRGGITDTQYFGPGTRLTVL.

This chain links TRBV6-5 with TRBJ1-2; D possibly corresponds to TRBD1 (5 bases). Germline V gene sequence: CDR1 MNHEY, CDR2 SVGAGI. The CDR3 length is 15 residues. Trimming took off 0 bases at V and 4 bases at J, with 12 bases between the two ends. The CDR3 DNA reads TGTGCCAGCAGTTACTCCGGGGCGGGGAGCTATGGCTACACCTTC. Translated, it gives CASSYSGAGSYGYTF.

The sample holds a few counts of this clone. V is TRBV6-2 or TRBV6-3 and J is TRBJ1-6; no reliable D call. Germline V gives CDR1 MNHEY, CDR2 SVGEGT. The CDR3 has 15 amino acids. V was trimmed by 7 bases and J by 9 bases, leaving 19 bases between them. The DNA of the CDR3 is TGTGCCAGCACTCCCGGACGGGCTCTCATTTCACCCCTCCACTTT. The encoded protein is CASTPGRALISPLHF.

This clone ranks as medium-sized (0.01 to 0.1%). V is TRBV12-3 or TRBV12-4 and J is TRBJ1-5; no definite D call. The CDR3 has 15 residues. With 5 bases removed from V and 0 bases from J, the gap between germline ends came to 11 bases. CDR3 region: CASSRGALSNQPQHF. The CDR3 nucleotides are TGTGCCAGCAGTCGCGGCGCGCTTAGCAATCAGCCCCAGCATTTT.

This clone was found once. The chain is built from TRBV20-1 and TRBJ2-3, with 8 bases identical to TRBD2. The CDR3 has 16 amino acids. The V and J ends lost 5 bases and 6 bases, in that order; junction bases with no gene match: 16. Germline assignment: CDR1 DFQATT and CDR2 SNEGSKA (reference sequence). CDR3: CSAPLRSGGRSDTQYF. CDR3 in DNA: TGCAGTGCTCCCCTACGGTCGGGCGGGAGGTCGGATACGCAGTATTTT.

This clone was counted at least ten times. The chain carries TRBV13 and TRBJ2-7; 7 bases match TRBD2. J was trimmed by 2 bases and V by 1 base; bases with no gene match: 5. The CDR3 spans 15 residues. Germline V gene data show CDR1 as PRHDT and CDR2 as FYEKMQ (reference sequence). The CDR3 region is CASSLAVTSPYEQYF. CDR3 coding DNA: TGTGCCAGCAGCTTAGCCGTGACTAGCCCCTACGAGCAGTACTTC.

J is TRBJ1-4 and V is TRBV5-6; D not resolved. CDR3 size: 12 residues. The germline gives CDR1 SGHDT, CDR2 YYEEEE. The ends were cut back, 0 bases at V and 13 bases at J, with 10 bases in the middle. The CDR3 is CASSLGVSGLFF. DNA of the CDR3: TGTGCCAGCAGCTTGGGGGTTAGCGGACTGTTTTTT.

This clone was seen more than once but under ten times. The CDR3 loop reads CASSLTGGKNYGYTF. The CDR3 bases are TGTGCCAGCAGCTTAACGGGGGGAAAAAACTATGGCTACACCTTC. The chain carries TRBV7-2 and TRBJ1-2; perhaps TRBD1 as D (5 bases). V lost 2 bases to trimming and J lost 2 bases, with 12 bases between them. The CDR3 covers 15 residues. CDR1 is SGHTA, CDR2 FQGNSA, per germline.

The CDR3: CASRSATDKNYGYTF. CDR3 DNA sequence: TGCGCCAGCAGGAGCGCGACGGACAAAAACTATGGCTACACCTTC. The chain recombines TRBV5-1 with TRBJ1-2; D is possibly TRBD1 (5 bases). Germline V lookup: CDR1 SGHRS, CDR2 YFSETQ. Trimming cost V 5 bases and J 2 bases, with 16 bases left between them. This CDR3 has 15 amino acids.

Only a few counts were recorded for this clone. The V call is TRBV9, the J call TRBJ1-2; D possibly corresponds to TRBD1 (6 bases). The CDR3 is 16 residues long. V was trimmed by 0 bases and J by 3 bases, leaving 15 bases between them. Germline V gives CDR1 SGDLS, CDR2 YYNGEE. The CDR3 sequence is CASSVGQDRGYYGYTF. CDR3 coding DNA: TGTGCCAGCAGCGTAGGTCAGGACAGAGGCTACTATGGCTACACCTTC.

The CDR3 region has the DNA TGCGCCAGCAGCACAACTAGGACAGGGGGCGGGAACACTGAAGCTTTCTTT. As protein: CASSTTRTGGGNTEAFF. The chain has TRBV5-1 and TRBJ1-1, with 11 nucleotides matching TRBD1. J lost 1 base, V lost 4 bases, and 9 bases had no gene match. CDR3 length: 17 amino acids. Germline V gives CDR1 SGHRS, CDR2 YFSETQ.

The J gene is TRBJ1-1, the V gene TRBV19, with D maybe TRBD1 (6 bases). The V end lost 3 bases, the J end lost 10 bases, and 12 bases lay between the germline ends. CDR1 LNHDA and CDR2 SQIVND come from the germline V gene (reference sequence). The CDR3 loop spans 12 amino acids. The CDR3 sequence: CASSISRGGAFF. The CDR3 DNA reads TGTGCCAGTAGTATTAGCAGGGGAGGAGCTTTCTTT.

The chain joins TRBV30 to TRBJ2-7; tentatively, D is TRBD2 (6 bases). CDR1 is GTSNPN, CDR2 SVGIG, per germline (reference sequence). The CDR3 covers 12 residues. The germline V and J ends were trimmed by 4 bases and 6 bases, with 13 bases remaining between them. The CDR3 loop is CAWNGRDFEQYF. The CDR3, as DNA: TGTGCCTGGAACGGCCGGGACTTCGAGCAGTACTTC. The full variable domain, its missing parts supplied by reference TRBV30 and TRBJ2-7, is SQTIHQWPATLVQPVGSPLSLECTVEGTSNPNLYWYRQAAGRGLQLLFYSVGIGQISSEVPQNLSASRPQDRQFILSSKKLLLSDSGFYLCAWNGRDFEQYFGPGTRLTVT.